These T cell receptor beta chains were read from a single sample in a study of blood T cell repertoires in COVID-19. Sequencing used immunoSEQ multiplex PCR; TCRdb keeps in-frame clones, though not all of them. This sample yields fewer than 350,000 clones, of which approximately 89% are seen a single time; around 1.6% belongs to the top ten. Sequenced input: peripheral blood. The receptor set was obtained from a woman aged 25 to 39 with COVID-19, enrolled during active disease. CDR3s include the opening cysteine and the closing phenylalanine or tryptophan. D genes are given only for firm matches. Rows may omit the clone size; those that give it use once, few, many or a size class.

size | D | J | V | CDR3 | DNA
once | TRBD1 | TRBJ1-1 | TRBV6-5 | CASSINRGLAEAFF | TGTGCCAGCAGTATAAACAGGGGTTTGGCTGAAGCTTTCTTT
once | . | TRBJ2-7 | TRBV6-5 | CASSYRDSYEQYF | TGTGCCAGCAGTTACCGGGACTCCTACGAGCAGTACTTC
once | . | TRBJ1-2 | TRBV7-2 | CASSLAGVGSYGYTF | TGTGCCAGCAGCTTAGCCGGGGTCGGGAGCTATGGCTACACCTTC
. | . | TRBJ1-1 | TRBV5-1 | CASSASTGGDTEAFF | TGCGCCAGCAGCGCCTCGACCGGGGGGGACACTGAAGCTTTCTTT
few | . | TRBJ1-5 | TRBV2 | CASRAPLGPQHF | TGTGCCAGCCGAGCCCCTCTTGGGCCCCAGCATTTT
. | . | TRBJ1-1 | TRBV5-6 | CASSFGTGNTEAFF | TGTGCCAGCAGCTTTGGTACGGGGAACACTGAAGCTTTCTTT
. | . | TRBJ1-2 | TRBV5-1 | CASSLSGEGGYTF | TGCGCCAGCAGCTTGTCAGGGGAAGGCGGCTACACCTTC
. | TRBD1 | TRBJ2-2 | TRBV7-9 | CASSSRPGQANTGELFF | TGTGCCAGCAGCTCTAGACCGGGACAGGCGAACACCGGGGAGCTGTTTTTT
. | . | TRBJ2-1 | TRBV3-1/TRBV3-2 | CASSNLNEQFF | TGTGCCAGCAGCAACCTAAATGAGCAGTTCTTC
. | . | TRBJ2-3 | TRBV6-6 | CASSYSGGADTQYF | TGTGCCAGCAGTTATTCAGGAGGGGCAGATACGCAGTATTTT
. | TRBD1 | TRBJ1-2 | TRBV2 | CASRSTGVDTF | TGTGCCAGCAGGTCGACAGGGGTCGACACCTTC
. | TRBD1 | TRBJ1-2 | TRBV19 | CASSMRTGGYTF | TGTGCCAGTAGTATGAGGACAGGTGGCTACACCTTC
. | TRBD2 | TRBJ2-3 | TRBV2 | CASRETSGDGSENF | TGTGCCAGCAGGGAGACTAGCGGGGACGGCAGCGAGAATTTT
few | . | TRBJ1-1 | TRBV5-4 | CASSLARGRNTEAFF | TGTGCCAGCAGCTTGGCGAGGGGGAGGAACACTGAAGCTTTCTTT
. | . | TRBJ2-1 | TRBV20-1 | CSASKAGGYNEQFF | TGCAGTGCTAGTAAGGCCGGAGGGTACAATGAGCAGTTCTTC
. | TRBD1 | TRBJ1-6 | TRBV18 | CASSPDRVGSPLHF | TGTGCCAGCTCACCGGACAGGGTCGGTTCACCCCTCCACTTT
. | . | TRBJ2-7 | TRBV4-3 | CASSQDPGIGPYEQYF | TGCGCCAGCAGCCAAGATCCCGGGATCGGACCCTACGAGCAGTACTTC
. | . | TRBJ1-5 | TRBV27 | CASSHYSNQPQHF | TGTGCCAGCAGTCACTATAGCAATCAGCCCCAGCATTTT
. | . | TRBJ2-1 | TRBV9 | CASSGGTPLRQFF | TGTGCCAGCAGCGGGGGGACTCCACTGAGGCAGTTCTTC
. | . | TRBJ2-1 | TRBV7-9 | CASSQAGARQEQFF | TGTGCCAGCAGCCAGGCGGGGGCCCGGCAAGAGCAGTTCTTC
. | . | TRBJ2-3 | TRBV5-6 | CASNYRSWVTDTQYF | TGTGCCAGTAACTACCGCAGCTGGGTTACAGATACGCAGTATTTT
. | . | TRBJ1-4 | TRBV18 | CASSPPGGAEKLFF | TGTGCCAGCTCACCACCGGGCGGGGCTGAAAAACTGTTTTTT
. | TRBD1 | TRBJ1-2 | TRBV15 | CATSRGQGAEGYTF | TGTGCCACCAGCAGAGGACAGGGGGCCGAAGGCTACACCTTC
. | . | TRBJ2-5 | TRBV18 | CASSPAANAQETQYF | TGTGCCAGCTCACCCGCGGCAAACGCTCAAGAGACCCAGTACTTC
. | . | TRBJ2-5 | TRBV6-6 | CASSYSEGSETQYF | TGTGCCAGCAGTTACTCGGAGGGATCGGAGACCCAGTACTTC
. | TRBD1 | TRBJ1-5 | TRBV5-1 | CASSQTGGNQPQHF | TGCGCCAGCAGCCAGACAGGGGGCAATCAGCCCCAGCATTTT
. | TRBD2 | TRBJ2-3 | TRBV4-3 | CASSQDLSGGAADTQYF | TGCGCCAGCAGCCAAGATCTGAGCGGGGGGGCCGCAGATACGCAGTATTTT
. | TRBD1 | TRBJ2-3 | TRBV18 | CASSPGTEGTTDTQYF | TGTGCCAGCTCACCAGGGACAGAGGGGACCACAGATACGCAGTATTTT
. | TRBD1 | TRBJ1-1 | TRBV9 | CASSPGQGGYTEAFF | TGTGCCAGCAGCCCCGGACAGGGAGGGTACACTGAAGCTTTCTTT
. | . | TRBJ1-1 | TRBV11-2 | CASSFGEGIAFF | TGTGCCAGCAGCTTTGGTGAGGGTATTGCTTTCTTT
few | . | TRBJ2-5 | TRBV6-2/TRBV6-3 | CASSSKETQYF | TGTGCCAGCAGTAGCAAAGAGACCCAGTACTTC
. | . | TRBJ2-5 | TRBV3-1/TRBV3-2 | CASSQGGVGRETQYF | TGTGCCAGCAGCCAAGGGGGAGTGGGCAGAGAGACCCAGTACTTC
. | TRBD1 | TRBJ1-1 | TRBV6-5 | CASRRTGGVTEAFF | TGTGCCAGCAGAAGGACAGGGGGTGTCACTGAAGCTTTCTTT
. | TRBD1 | TRBJ2-1 | TRBV2 | CASMKEQGPYNEQFF | TGTGCCAGCATGAAGGAACAGGGGCCGTACAATGAGCAGTTCTTC
. | TRBD1 | TRBJ1-2 | TRBV7-2 | CASSERQGANYGYTF | TGTGCCAGCAGCGAGAGACAGGGAGCTAACTATGGCTACACCTTC
. | . | TRBJ1-2 | TRBV6-5 | CASSYLGEADGYTF | TGTGCCAGCAGTTACCTAGGGGAGGCGGATGGCTACACCTTC
. | . | TRBJ1-6 | TRBV27 | CASSLRDILTPLHF | TGTGCCAGCAGTCTCCGGGATATTCTAACACCCCTCCACTTT
. | . | TRBJ2-5 | TRBV18 | CASSRREETQYF | TGTGCCAGCTCACGACGGGAAGAGACCCAGTACTTC
. | TRBD1 | TRBJ2-3 | TRBV4-1 | CASSQLGGGTDTQYF | TGCGCCAGCAGTCAGCTAGGGGGCGGCACAGATACGCAGTATTTT
once | TRBD1 | TRBJ1-2 | TRBV6-1 | CASSEAYDRGYYGYTF | TGTGCCAGCAGTGAAGCGTACGACAGGGGGTACTATGGCTACACCTTC
. | TRBD1 | TRBJ1-2 | TRBV7-9 | CASSDYRGRFYGYTF | TGTGCCAGCAGCGATTACAGGGGGCGCTTCTATGGCTACACCTTC
once | . | TRBJ1-3 | TRBV6-5 | CASYTGGGNTIYF | TGTGCCAGCTACACTGGGGGGGGAAACACCATATATTTT